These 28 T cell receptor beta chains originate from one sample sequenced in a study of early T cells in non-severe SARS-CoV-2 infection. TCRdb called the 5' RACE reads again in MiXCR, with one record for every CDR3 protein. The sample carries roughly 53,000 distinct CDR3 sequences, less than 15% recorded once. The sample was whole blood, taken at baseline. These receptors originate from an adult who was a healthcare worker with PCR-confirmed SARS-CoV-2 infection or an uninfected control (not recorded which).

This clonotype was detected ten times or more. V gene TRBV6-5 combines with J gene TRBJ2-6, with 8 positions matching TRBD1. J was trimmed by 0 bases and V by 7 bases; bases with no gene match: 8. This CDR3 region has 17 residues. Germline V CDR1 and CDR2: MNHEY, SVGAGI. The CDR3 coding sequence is TGTGCCAGCACCTGGGACAGGCCGAGCTCTGGGGCCAACGTCCTGACTTTC. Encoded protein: CASTWDRPSSGANVLTF.

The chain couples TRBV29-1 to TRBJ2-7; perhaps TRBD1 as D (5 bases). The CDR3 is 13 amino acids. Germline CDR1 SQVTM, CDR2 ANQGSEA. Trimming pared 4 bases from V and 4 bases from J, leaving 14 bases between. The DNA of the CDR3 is TGCAGCGTTGGAACCGCAGGGATATACGAGCAGTACTTC. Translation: CSVGTAGIYEQYF.

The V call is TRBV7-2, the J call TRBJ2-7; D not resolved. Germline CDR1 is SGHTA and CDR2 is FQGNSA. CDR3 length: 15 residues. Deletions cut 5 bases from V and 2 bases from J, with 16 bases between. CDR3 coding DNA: TGTGCCAGCAGCCCAGGCAAGACACCCACCTACGAGCAGTACTTC. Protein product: CASSPGKTPTYEQYF.

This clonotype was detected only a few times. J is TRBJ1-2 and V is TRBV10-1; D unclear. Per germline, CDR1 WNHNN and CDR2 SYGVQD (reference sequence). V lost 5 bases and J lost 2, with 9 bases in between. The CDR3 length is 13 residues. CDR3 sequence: CASSHNSNYGYTF. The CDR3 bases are TGCGCCAGCAGTCACAACTCCAACTATGGCTACACCTTC.

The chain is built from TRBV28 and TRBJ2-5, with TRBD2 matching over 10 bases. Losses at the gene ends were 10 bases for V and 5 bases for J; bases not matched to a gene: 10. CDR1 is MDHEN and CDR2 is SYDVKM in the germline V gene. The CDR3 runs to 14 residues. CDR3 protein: CATLAGADEETQYF. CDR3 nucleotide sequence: TGTGCCACTCTAGCGGGAGCGGATGAGGAGACCCAGTACTTC.

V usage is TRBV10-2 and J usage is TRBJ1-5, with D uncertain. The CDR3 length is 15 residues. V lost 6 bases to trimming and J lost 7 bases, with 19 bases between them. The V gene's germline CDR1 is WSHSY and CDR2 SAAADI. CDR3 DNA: TGCGCCAGCAGCCCGCAAGCAGTTCGGGGACAGCCCCAGCATTTT. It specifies CASSPQAVRGQPQHF.

The CDR3 DNA follows: TGTGCCAGCAGCCAAATACAGCATGAGCAGTTCTTC. This translates into CASSQIQHEQFF. The chain employs TRBV4-2 and TRBJ2-1; D is undetermined. Trimming pared 2 bases from V and 8 bases from J, leaving 7 bases between. The CDR3 contains 12 residues. Germline V gene sequence: CDR1 LGHNA, CDR2 YNFKEQ.

This chain's CDR3 is CASSGKGLVGTGELFF. In nucleotides, the CDR3 is TGTGCCAGCAGCGGGAAGGGGCTAGTGGGAACCGGGGAGCTGTTTTTT. The chain couples TRBV9 to TRBJ2-2, with D perhaps matching TRBD1 (5 bases). The CDR3 sequence is 16 residues long. CDR1 is SGDLS and CDR2 is YYNGEE in the germline V gene. V was shortened by 3 bases and J by 5 bases, with 17 bases between the two germline ends.

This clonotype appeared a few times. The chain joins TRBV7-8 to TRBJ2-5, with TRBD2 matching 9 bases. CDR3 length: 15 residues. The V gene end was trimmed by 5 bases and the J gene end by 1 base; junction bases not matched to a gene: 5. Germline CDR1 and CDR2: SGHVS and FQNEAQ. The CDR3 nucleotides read TGTGCCAGCAGCAGTAGCGGGAGAGGCCAAGAGACCCAGTACTTC. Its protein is CASSSSGRGQETQYF.

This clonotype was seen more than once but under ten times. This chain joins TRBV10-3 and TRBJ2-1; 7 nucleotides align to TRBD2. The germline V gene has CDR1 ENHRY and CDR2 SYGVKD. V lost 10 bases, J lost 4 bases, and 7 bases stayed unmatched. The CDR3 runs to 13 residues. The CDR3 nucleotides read TGTGCCACGGCCGGGACTAATTACAATGAGCAGTTCTTC. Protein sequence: CATAGTNYNEQFF.

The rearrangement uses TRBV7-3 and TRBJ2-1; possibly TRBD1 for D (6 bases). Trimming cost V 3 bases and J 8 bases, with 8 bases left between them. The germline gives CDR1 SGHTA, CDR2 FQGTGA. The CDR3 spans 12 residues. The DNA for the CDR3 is TGTGCCAGCAGCTTGCAGGGGTATGAGCAGTTCTTC. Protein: CASSLQGYEQFF.

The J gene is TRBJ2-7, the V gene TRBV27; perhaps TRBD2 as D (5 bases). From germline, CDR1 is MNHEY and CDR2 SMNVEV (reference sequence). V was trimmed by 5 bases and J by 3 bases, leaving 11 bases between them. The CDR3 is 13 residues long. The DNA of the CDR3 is TGTGCCAGCAGTACGACTACCCGCTACGAGCAGTACTTC. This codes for CASSTTTRYEQYF.

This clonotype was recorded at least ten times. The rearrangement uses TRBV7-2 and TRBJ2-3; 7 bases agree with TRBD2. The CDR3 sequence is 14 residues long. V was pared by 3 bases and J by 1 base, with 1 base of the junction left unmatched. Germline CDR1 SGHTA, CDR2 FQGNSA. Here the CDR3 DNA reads TGTGCCAGCAGCTTCAGCGGGGGCACAGATACGCAGTATTTT. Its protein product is CASSFSGGTDTQYF.

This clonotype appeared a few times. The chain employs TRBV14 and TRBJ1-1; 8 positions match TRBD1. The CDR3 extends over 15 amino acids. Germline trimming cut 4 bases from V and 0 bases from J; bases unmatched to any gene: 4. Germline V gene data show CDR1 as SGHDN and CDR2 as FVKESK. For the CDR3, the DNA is TGTGCCAGCAGCCCTCACAGGGGGATGAACACTGAAGCTTTCTTT. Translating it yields CASSPHRGMNTEAFF.

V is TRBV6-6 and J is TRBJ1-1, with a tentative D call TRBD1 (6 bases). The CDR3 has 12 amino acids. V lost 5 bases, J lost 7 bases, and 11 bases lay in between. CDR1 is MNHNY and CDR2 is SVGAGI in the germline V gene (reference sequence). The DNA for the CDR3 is TGTGCCAGCAGTGATGGGACAAATGAAGCTTTCTTT. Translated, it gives CASSDGTNEAFF.

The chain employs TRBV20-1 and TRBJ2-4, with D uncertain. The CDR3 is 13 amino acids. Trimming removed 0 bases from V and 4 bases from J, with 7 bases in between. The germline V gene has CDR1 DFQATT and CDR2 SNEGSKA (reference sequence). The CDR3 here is CSAREASKNIQYF. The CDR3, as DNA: TGCAGTGCTAGAGAGGCCAGTAAAAACATTCAGTACTTC.

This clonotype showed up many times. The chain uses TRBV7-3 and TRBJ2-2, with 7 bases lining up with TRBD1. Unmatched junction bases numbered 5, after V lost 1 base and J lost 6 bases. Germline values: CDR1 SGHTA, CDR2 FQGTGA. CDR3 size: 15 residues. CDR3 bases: TGTGCCAGCAGCTTAAAGGGGGCGTCTCCCGGGGAGCTGTTTTTT. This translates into CASSLKGASPGELFF.

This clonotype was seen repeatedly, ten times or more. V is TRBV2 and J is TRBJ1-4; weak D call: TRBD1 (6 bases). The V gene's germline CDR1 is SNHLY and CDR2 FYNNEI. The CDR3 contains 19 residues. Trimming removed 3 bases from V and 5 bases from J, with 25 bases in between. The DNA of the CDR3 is TGTGCCAGCAGTGATCACCCAGATCAACACAGGGAACCAAATGAAAAACTGTTTTTT. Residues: CASSDHPDQHREPNEKLFF.

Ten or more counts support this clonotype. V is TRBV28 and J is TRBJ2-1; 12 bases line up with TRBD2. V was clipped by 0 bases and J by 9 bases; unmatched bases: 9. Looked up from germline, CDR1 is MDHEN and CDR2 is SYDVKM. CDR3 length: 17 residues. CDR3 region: CASSLCFPSGRACEQFF. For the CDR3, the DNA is TGTGCCAGCAGTTTATGCTTCCCTAGCGGGAGGGCGTGTGAGCAGTTCTTC.

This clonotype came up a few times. Here the CDR3 reads CSASPRAGANVLTF. The CDR3 bases are TGCAGTGCTAGTCCCCGAGCTGGGGCCAACGTCCTGACTTTC. The chain is built from TRBV20-1 and TRBJ2-6; D not resolved. This CDR3 has 14 amino acids. Trimming removed 3 bases from V and 2 bases from J, with 8 bases in between. The V gene's germline CDR1 is DFQATT and CDR2 SNEGSKA (reference sequence).

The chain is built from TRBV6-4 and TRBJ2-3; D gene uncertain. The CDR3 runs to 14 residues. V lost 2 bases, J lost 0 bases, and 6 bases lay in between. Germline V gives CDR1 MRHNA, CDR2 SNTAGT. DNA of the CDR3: TGTGCCAGCAGTGACGGTGGGAGCACAGATACGCAGTATTTT. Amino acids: CASSDGGSTDTQYF.

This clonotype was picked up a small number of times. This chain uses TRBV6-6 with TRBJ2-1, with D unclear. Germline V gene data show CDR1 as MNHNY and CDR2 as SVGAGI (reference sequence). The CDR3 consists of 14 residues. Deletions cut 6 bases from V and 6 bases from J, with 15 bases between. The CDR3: CASRVKIYSNEQFF. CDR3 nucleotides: TGTGCCAGCAGGGTCAAGATCTATTCCAATGAGCAGTTCTTC.

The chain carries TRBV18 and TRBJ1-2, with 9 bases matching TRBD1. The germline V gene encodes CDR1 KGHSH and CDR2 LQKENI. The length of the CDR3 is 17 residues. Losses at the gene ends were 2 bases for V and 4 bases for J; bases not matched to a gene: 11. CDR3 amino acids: CASSPDLQGARGYGYTF. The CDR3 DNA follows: TGTGCCAGCTCACCAGACCTACAGGGGGCGCGAGGCTATGGCTACACCTTC. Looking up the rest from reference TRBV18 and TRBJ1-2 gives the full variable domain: NAGVMQNPRHLVRRRGQEARLRCSPMKGHSHVYWYRQLPEEGLKFMVYLQKENIIDESGMPKERFSAEFPKEGPSILRIQQVVRGDSAAYFCASSPDLQGARGYGYTFGSGTRLTVV.

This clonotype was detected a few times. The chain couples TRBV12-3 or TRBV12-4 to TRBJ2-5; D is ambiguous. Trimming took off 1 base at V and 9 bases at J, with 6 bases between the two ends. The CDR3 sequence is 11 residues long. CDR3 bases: TGTGCCAGCAGTTTAGGACGAGCCCAGTACTTC. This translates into CASSLGRAQYF.

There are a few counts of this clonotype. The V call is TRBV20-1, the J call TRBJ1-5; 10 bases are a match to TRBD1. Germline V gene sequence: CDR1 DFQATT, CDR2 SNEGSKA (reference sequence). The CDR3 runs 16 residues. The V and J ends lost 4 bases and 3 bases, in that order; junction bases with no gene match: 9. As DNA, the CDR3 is TGCAGTGCTATCAGGGGACAGGGGAGGTTCAATCAGCCCCAGCATTTT. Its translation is CSAIRGQGRFNQPQHF.

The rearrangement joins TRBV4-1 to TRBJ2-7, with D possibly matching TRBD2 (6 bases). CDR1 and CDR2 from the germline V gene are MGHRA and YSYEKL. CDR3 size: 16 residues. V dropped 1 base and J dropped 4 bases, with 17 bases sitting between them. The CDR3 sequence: CASSQVNSGLQYEQYF. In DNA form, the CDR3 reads TGCGCCAGCAGCCAAGTAAATTCGGGACTCCAATACGAGCAGTACTTC.

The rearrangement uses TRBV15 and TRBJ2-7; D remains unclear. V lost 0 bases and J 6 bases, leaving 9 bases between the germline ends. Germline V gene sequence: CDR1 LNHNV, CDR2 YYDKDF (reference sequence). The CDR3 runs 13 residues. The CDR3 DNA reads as TGTGCCACCAGCAGAGATGAGAGATCCGAGCAGTACTTC. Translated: CATSRDERSEQYF.

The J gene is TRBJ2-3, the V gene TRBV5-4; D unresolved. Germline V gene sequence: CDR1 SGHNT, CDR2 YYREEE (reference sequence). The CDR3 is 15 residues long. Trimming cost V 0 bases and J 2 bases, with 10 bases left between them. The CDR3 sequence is CASSLGGPDTDTQYF. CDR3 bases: TGTGCCAGCAGCTTGGGGGGTCCAGACACAGATACGCAGTATTTT.